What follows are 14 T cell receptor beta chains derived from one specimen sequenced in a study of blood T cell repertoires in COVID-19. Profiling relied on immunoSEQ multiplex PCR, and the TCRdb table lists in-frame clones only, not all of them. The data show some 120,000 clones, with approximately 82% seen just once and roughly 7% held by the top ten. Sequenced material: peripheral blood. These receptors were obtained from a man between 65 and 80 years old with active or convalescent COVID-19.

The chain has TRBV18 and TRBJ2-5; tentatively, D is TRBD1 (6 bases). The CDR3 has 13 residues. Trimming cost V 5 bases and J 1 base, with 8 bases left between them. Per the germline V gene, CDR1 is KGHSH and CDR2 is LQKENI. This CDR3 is CASSTGSQETQYF. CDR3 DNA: TGTGCCAGCTCAACAGGGTCCCAAGAGACCCAGTACTTC.

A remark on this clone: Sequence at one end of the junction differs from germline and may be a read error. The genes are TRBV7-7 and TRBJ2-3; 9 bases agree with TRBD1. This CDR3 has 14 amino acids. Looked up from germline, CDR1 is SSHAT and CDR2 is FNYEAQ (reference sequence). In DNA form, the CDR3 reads TGTGCTAGCAGCAGGGACAGGGTTGACGATACGCAGTATTTT. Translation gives CASSRDRVDDTQYF.

The CDR3 DNA reads as TGTGCCACCAGTGATCCCCACGACAGGGATGGCAGCAATCAGCCCCAGCATTTT. Translating it yields CATSDPHDRDGSNQPQHF. The genes are TRBV24-1 and TRBJ1-5; 7 bases fit TRBD1. CDR3 size: 18 residues. Losses at the gene ends were 3 bases for V and 1 base for J; bases not matched to a gene: 11. Germline assignment: CDR1 KGHDR and CDR2 SFDVKD.

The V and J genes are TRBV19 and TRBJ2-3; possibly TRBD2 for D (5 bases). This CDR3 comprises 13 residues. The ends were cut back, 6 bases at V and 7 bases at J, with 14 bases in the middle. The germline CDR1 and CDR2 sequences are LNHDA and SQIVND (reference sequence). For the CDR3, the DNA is TGTGCCAGTAGCCTTCGCCGACTAAATACGCAGTATTTT. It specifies CASSLRRLNTQYF.

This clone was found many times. CDR3 nucleotides: TGTGCCAGCAGCTCCTTAGAGACCCAGTACTTC. Its translation is CASSSLETQYF. This chain joins TRBV5-4 and TRBJ2-5; D gene ambiguous. Germline loops: CDR1 SGHNT, CDR2 YYREEE (reference sequence). Trimming shortened V by 3 bases and J by 4 bases, and 4 bases separated the two germline ends. The CDR3 consists of 11 residues.

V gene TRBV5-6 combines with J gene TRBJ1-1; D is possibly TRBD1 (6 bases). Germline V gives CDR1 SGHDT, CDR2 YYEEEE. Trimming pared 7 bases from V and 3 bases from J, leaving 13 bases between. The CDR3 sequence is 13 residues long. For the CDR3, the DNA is TGTGCCAGCGAAGGGGGGGCCTACACTGAAGCTTTCTTT. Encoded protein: CASEGGAYTEAFF.

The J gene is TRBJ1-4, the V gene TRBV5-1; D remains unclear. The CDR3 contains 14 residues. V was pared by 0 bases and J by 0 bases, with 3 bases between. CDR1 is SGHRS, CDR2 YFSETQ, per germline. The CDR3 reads CASSLASTNEKLFF. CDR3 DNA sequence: TGCGCCAGCAGCTTGGCTTCAACTAATGAAAAACTGTTTTTT.

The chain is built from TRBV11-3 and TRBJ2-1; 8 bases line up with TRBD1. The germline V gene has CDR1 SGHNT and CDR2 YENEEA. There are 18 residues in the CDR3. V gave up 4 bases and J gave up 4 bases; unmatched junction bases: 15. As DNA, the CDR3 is TGTGCCAGCAGCTCCCGCCCTAAAGGCAGGGGGCTTTACAATGAGCAGTTCTTC. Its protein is CASSSRPKGRGLYNEQFF. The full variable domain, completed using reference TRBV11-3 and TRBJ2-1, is EAGVVQSPRYKIIEKKQPVAFWCNPISGHNTLYWYLQNLGQGPELLIRYENEEAVDDSQLPKDRFSAERLKGVDSTLKIQPAELGDSAVYLCASSSRPKGRGLYNEQFFGPGTRLTVL.

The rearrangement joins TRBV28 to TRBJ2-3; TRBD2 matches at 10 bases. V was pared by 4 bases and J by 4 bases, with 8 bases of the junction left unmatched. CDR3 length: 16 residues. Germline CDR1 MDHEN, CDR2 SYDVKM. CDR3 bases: TGTGCCAGCAGTTCTAGCGGGAGTAGCCAGGCAGATACGCAGTATTTT. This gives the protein CASSSSGSSQADTQYF.

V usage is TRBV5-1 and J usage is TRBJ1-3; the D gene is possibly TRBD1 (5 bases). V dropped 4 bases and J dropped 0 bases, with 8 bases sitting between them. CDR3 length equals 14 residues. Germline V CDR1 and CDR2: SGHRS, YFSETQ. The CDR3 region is CASSETVSGNTIYF. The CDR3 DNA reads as TGCGCCAGCAGCGAGACAGTCTCTGGAAACACCATATATTTT.

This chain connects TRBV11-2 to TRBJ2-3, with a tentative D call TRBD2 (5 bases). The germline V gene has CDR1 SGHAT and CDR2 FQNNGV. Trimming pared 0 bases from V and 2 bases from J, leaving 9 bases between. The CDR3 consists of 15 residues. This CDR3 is CASSLDTGYTDTQYF. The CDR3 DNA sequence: TGTGCCAGCAGCTTAGATACGGGGTACACAGATACGCAGTATTTT.

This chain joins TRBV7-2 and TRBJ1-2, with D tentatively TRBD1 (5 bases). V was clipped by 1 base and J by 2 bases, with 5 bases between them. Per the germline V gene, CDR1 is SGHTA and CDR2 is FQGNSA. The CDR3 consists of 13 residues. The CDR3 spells CASSLGQNYGYTF. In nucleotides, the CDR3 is TGTGCCAGCAGCTTAGGACAGAACTATGGCTACACCTTC.

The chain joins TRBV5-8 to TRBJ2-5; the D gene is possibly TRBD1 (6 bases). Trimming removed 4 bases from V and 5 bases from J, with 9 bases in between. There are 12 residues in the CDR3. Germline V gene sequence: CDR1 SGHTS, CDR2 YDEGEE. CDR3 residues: CASSPRGETQYF. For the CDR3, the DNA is TGTGCCAGCAGCCCGAGGGGGGAGACCCAGTACTTC.

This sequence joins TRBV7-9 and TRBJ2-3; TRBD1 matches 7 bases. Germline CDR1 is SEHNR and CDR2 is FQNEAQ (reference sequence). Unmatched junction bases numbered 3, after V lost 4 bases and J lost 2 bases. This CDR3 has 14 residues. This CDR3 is CASSSGTATDTQYF. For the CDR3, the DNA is TGTGCCAGCAGCTCCGGGACAGCCACAGATACGCAGTATTTT. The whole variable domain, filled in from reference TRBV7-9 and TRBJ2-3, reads DTGVSQNPRHKITKRGQNVTFRCDPISEHNRLYWYRQTLGQGPEFLTYFQNEAQLEKSRLLSDRFSAERPKGSFSTLEIQRTEQGDSAMYLCASSSGTATDTQYFGPGTRLTVL.